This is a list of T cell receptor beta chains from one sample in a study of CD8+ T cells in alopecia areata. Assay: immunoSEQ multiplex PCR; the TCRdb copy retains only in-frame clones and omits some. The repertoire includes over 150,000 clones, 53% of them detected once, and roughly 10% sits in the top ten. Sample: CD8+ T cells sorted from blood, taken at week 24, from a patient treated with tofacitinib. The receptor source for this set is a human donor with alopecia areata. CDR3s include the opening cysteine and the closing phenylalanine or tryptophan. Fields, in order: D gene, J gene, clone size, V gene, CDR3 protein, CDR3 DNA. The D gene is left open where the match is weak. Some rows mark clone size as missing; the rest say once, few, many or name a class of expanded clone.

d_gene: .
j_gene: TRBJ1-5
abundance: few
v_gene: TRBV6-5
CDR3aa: CASSYSVGTNQPQHF
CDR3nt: TGTGCCAGCAGTTACTCGGTCGGGACCAATCAGCCCCAGCATTTT

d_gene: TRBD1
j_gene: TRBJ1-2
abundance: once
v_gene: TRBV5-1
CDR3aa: CASTPTGGGEGYTF
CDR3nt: TGCGCCAGTACCCCGACAGGGGGGGGTGAAGGCTACACCTTC

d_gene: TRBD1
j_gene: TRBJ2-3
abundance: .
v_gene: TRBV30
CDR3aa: CAWSRTGGLTDTQYF
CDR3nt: TGTGCCTGGAGTAGGACAGGGGGCCTAACAGATACGCAGTATTTT

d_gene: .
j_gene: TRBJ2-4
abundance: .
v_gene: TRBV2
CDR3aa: CASSVSLGTPLKNIQYF
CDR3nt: TGTGCCAGCAGTGTTTCGTTGGGGACCCCGTTAAAAAACATTCAGTACTTC

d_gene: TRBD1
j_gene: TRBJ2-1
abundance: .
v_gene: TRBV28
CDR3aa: CASSPPGQGLPGQFF
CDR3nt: TGTGCCAGCAGTCCGCCGGGACAGGGCCTACCAGGGCAGTTCTTC

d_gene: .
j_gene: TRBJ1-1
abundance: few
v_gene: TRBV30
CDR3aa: CAWGRNTEAFF
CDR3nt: TGTGCCTGGGGCAGGAACACTGAAGCTTTCTTT

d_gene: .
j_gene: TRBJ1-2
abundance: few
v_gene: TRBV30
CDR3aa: CALNRAEGYGYTF
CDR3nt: TGTGCCTTAAACAGGGCGGAGGGCTATGGCTACACCTTC

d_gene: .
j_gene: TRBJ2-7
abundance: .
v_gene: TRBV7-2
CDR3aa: CASSFSLGGWEQYF
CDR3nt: TGTGCCAGCAGCTTTAGTCTGGGGGGCTGGGAGCAGTACTTC

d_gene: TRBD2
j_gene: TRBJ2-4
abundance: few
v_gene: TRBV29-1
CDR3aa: CSVELAGAENIQYF
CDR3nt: TGCAGCGTTGAATTAGCGGGGGCCGAAAACATTCAGTACTTC

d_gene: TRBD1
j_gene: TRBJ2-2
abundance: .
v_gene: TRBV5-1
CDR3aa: CASSPGQGMPGELFF
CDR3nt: TGCGCCAGCAGCCCTGGACAGGGTATGCCCGGGGAGCTGTTTTTT

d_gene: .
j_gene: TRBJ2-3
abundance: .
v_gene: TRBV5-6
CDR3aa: CASSLEAARGAPTDTQYF
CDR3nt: TGTGCCAGCAGCTTGGAGGCAGCCCGGGGGGCCCCCACAGATACGCAGTATTTT

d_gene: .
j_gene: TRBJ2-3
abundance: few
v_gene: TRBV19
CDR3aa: CASSMDADSTDTQYF
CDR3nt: TGTGCCAGTAGTATGGATGCGGATTCCACAGATACGCAGTATTTT

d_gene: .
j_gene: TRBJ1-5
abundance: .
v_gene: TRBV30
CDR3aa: CAWSASGDNQPQHF
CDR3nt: TGTGCCTGGAGTGCGTCGGGGGACAATCAGCCCCAGCATTTT

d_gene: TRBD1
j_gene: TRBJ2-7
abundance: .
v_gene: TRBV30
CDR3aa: CAWSDGQGAYEQYF
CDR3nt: TGTGCCTGGAGTGATGGACAGGGGGCTTACGAGCAGTACTTC

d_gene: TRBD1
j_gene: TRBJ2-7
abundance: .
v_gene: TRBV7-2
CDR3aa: CASSLVTAGGHEQYF
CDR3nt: TGTGCCAGCAGCTTAGTCACCGCAGGGGGCCACGAGCAGTACTTC

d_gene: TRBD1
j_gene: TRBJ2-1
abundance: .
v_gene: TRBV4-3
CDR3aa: CASSRGTGANEQFF
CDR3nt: TGCGCCAGCAGCCGAGGGACAGGGGCGAATGAGCAGTTCTTC

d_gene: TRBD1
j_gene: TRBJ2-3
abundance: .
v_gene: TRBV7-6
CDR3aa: CASSLGGQGSTDTQYF
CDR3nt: TGTGCCAGCAGCTTAGGGGGACAGGGGAGCACAGATACGCAGTATTTT

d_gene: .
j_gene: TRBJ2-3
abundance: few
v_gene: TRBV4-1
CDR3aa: CASSQVAGLRDTQYF
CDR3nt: TGCGCCAGCAGCCAAGTGGCGGGATTGCGGGATACGCAGTATTTT

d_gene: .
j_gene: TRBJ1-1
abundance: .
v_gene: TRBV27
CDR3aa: CASSLSAVNTEAFF
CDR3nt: TGTGCCAGCAGTTTATCAGCGGTGAACACTGAAGCTTTCTTT

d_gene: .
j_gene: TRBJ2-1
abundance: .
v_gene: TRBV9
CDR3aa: CASSPRGDYNEQFF
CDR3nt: TGTGCCAGCAGCCCCAGAGGGGATTACAATGAGCAGTTCTTC

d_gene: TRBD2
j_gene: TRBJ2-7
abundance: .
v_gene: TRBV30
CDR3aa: CAWSVLAASYEQYF
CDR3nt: TGTGCCTGGAGTGTCCTAGCGGCCTCCTACGAACAGTACTTC

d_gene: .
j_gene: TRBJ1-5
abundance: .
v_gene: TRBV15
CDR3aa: CATSRVQGKNQPQHF
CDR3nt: TGTGCCACCAGCAGAGTGCAGGGCAAAAATCAGCCCCAGCATTTT

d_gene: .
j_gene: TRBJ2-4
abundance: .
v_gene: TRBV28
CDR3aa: CASSRTPVRRNIQYF
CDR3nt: TGTGCCAGCAGCCGAACTCCCGTTAGGCGGAACATTCAGTACTTC

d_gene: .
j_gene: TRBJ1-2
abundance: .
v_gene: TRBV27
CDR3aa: CASSFANRDNYGYTF
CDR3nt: TGTGCCAGCAGTTTCGCAAACAGGGATAACTATGGCTACACCTTC